A selection of T cell receptor beta chains follows, all from one sample in a study of blood T cell repertoires in COVID-19. The method was immunoSEQ multiplex PCR; TCRdb's version includes in-frame clones alone and lacks a portion of them. The repertoire holds 120,000 to 150,000 clones, with roughly 86% as singletons. The sample comprised PBMCs or T cells enriched from blood (not recorded which). Receptors were obtained from a woman aged 50 to 60 with acute COVID-19. The CDR3 runs from the conserved cysteine through the conserved F or W. D genes are given only for firm matches.

TRBV10-3	-	TRBJ2-1	TGTGCCATCAGTGGGGCCTCGGACTACAATGAGCAGTTCTTC	CAISGASDYNEQFF
TRBV21-1	-	TRBJ1-3	TGTGCCAGCAGCAAACATATCCGACAGGGATACACCATATATTTT	CASSKHIRQGYTIYF
TRBV4-2	TRBD2	TRBJ2-3	TGTGCCAGCAGCCAAGAAGGAAATAGCGGGATTTATACAGATACGCAGTATTTT	CASSQEGNSGIYTDTQYF
TRBV7-9	-	TRBJ1-2	TGTGCCAGCAGCCCGGCTTACAGGGAGTATGGCTACACCTTC	CASSPAYREYGYTF
TRBV24-1	-	TRBJ1-1	TGTGCCACCAGTGATGGGGGGTTGACTGAAGCTTTCTTT	CATSDGGLTEAFF
TRBV5-1	TRBD1	TRBJ1-1	TGCGCCAGCAGCCTAAGACAGGGGTTGGCCACTGAAGCTTTCTTT	CASSLRQGLATEAFF
TRBV19	-	TRBJ2-5	TGTGCCAGTAGTATTGCCGGCCCCGAGGGGACCCAGTACTTC	CASSIAGPEGTQYF
TRBV12-3/TRBV12-4	TRBD1	TRBJ1-2	TGTGCCAGCACCCACGGACAGGTCCACACCTTC	CASTHGQVHTF
TRBV10-3	-	TRBJ2-7	TGTGCCATCAGTAAAATGGGGCCCGAGCAGTACTTC	CAISKMGPEQYF
TRBV5-1	-	TRBJ2-2	TGCGCCAGCAGCTCCGCATCGCGGACTGGGGAGCTGTTTTTT	CASSSASRTGELFF
TRBV5-1	-	TRBJ1-1	TGCGCCAGCAGCTTGTCGGCCCCCAACTCGGGCACTGAAGCTTTCTTT	CASSLSAPNSGTEAFF
TRBV6-5	TRBD1	TRBJ2-7	TGTGCCAGCAGATTACAGGGGAGCTCCTACGAGCAGTACTTC	CASRLQGSSYEQYF
TRBV5-1	-	TRBJ1-4	TGCGCCAGCAGCTCACAGGGTGAAAAACTGTTTTTT	CASSSQGEKLFF